This T cell receptor beta chain was observed in a study of radiotherapy plus CTLA-4 blockade in lung cancer. Focal radiation with ipilimumab CTLA-4 blockade was given to patients with chemo-refractory metastatic non-small-cell lung cancer. Only in-frame clones appear in the TCRdb table, and some are missing; sequencing was by immunoSEQ multiplex PCR. The table has about 110,000 clones, 70% to 85% seen once. This TCR came from a human donor with non-small cell lung cancer that progressed on radiotherapy plus ipilimumab. Some clones in this sample may be carry-over from other donors' samples. The starting material was peripheral blood, obtained from a patient treated with radiotherapy plus ipilimumab.

CDR3 coding DNA: TGCGCCAGCAGCCAAGATGGCAGGGGGGGCCGTTTCGAGGCCCAGTACTTC. It encodes CASSQDGRGGRFEAQYF. The chain employs TRBV4-1 and TRBJ2-5; the D call may be TRBD1 or TRBD2 (7 bases each). CDR3 length: 17 residues. V lost 0 bases and J lost 9, with 23 bases in between. Germline V gives CDR1 MGHRA, CDR2 YSYEKL.